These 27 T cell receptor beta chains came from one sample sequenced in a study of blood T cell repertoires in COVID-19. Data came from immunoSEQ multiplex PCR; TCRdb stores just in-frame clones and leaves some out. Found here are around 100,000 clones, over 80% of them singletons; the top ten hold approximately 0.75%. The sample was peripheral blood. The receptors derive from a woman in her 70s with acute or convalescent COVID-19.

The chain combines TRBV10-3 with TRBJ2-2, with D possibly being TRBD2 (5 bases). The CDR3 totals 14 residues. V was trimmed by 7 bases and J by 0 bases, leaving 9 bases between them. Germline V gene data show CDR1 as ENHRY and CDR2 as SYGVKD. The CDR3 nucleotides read TGTGCCATCACGGAGGCCGCGAACACCGGGGAGCTGTTTTTT. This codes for CAITEAANTGELFF.

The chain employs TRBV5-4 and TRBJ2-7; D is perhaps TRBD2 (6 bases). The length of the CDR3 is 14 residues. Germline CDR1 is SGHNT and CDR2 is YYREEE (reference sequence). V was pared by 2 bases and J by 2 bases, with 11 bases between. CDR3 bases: TGTGCCAGCAGCTTCTGGGACTCCCCCTACGAGCAGTACTTC. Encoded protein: CASSFWDSPYEQYF.

The CDR3 DNA is TGCAGTGCCGGGGTGCAAGAGACCCAGTACTTC. Its translation: CSAGVQETQYF. The chain links TRBV20-1 to TRBJ2-5; D is perhaps TRBD2 (5 bases). The V gene lost 6 bases and the J gene lost 2 bases, with 7 bases spanning the gap. CDR3 length: 11 residues. CDR1 is DFQATT and CDR2 is SNEGSKA in the germline V gene (reference sequence).

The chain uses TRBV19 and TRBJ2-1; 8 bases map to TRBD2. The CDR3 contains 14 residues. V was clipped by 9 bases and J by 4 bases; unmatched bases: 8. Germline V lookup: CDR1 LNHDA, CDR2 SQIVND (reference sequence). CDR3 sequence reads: CASTTSGRYNEQFF. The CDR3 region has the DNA TGTGCCAGCACTACTAGCGGACGGTACAATGAGCAGTTCTTC.

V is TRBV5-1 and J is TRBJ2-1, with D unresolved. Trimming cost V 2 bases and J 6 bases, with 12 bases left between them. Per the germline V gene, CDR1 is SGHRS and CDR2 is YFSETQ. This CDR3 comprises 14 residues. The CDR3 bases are TGCGCCAGCAGCTTCGTGCAGCGCGGCAATGAGCAGTTCTTC. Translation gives CASSFVQRGNEQFF.

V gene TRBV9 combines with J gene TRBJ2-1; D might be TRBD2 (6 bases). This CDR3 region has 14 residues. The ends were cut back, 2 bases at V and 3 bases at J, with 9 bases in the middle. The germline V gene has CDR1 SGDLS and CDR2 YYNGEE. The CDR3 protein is CASSVSGGYNEQFF. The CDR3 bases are TGTGCCAGCAGCGTTTCCGGGGGCTACAATGAGCAGTTCTTC.

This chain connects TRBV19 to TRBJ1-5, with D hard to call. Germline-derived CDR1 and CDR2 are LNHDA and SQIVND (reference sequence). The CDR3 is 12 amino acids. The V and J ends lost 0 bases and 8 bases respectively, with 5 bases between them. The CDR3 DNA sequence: TGTGCCAGTAGTATAGATCTTAAGCCCCAGCATTTT. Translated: CASSIDLKPQHF.

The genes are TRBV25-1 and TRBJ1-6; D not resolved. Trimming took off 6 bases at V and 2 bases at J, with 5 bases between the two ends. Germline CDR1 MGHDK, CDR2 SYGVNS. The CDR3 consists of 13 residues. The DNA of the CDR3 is TGTGCCAGCAGACAAACCTATAATTCACCCCTCCACTTT. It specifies CASRQTYNSPLHF. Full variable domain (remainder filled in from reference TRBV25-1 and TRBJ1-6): EADIYQTPRYLVIGTGKKITLECSQTMGHDKMYWYQQDPGMELHLIHYSYGVNSTEKGDLSSESTVSRIRTEHFPLTLESARPSHTSQYLCASRQTYNSPLHFGNGTRLTVT.

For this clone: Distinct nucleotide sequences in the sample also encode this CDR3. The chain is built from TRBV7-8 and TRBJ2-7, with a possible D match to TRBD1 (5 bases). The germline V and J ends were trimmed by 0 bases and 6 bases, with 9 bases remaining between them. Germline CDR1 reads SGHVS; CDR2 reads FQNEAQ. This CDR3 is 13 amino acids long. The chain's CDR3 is CASSLASGREQYF. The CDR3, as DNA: TGTGCCAGCAGCTTAGCGTCAGGGCGCGAGCAGTACTTC.

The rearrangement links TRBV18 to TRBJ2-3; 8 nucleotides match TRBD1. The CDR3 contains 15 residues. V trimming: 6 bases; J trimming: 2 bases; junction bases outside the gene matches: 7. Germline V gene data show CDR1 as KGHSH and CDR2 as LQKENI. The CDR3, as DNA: TGTGCCAGCTCGCGACAGGGGCCTGACACAGATACGCAGTATTTT. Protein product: CASSRQGPDTDTQYF.

The CDR3 sequence: CASSIGASGSHGTKNIQYF. Written as DNA, the CDR3 is TGTGCCAGTAGTATAGGGGCTAGCGGGAGCCACGGGACCAAAAACATTCAGTACTTC. The rearrangement joins TRBV19 to TRBJ2-4, with 10 bases matching TRBD2. The CDR3 is made up of 19 amino acids. Unmatched junction bases numbered 11, after V lost 1 base and J lost 2 bases. CDR1 is LNHDA and CDR2 is SQIVND in the germline V gene (reference sequence). The variable domain in full, completed from reference TRBV19 and TRBJ2-4, reads DGGITQSPKYLFRKEGQNVTLSCEQNLNHDAMYWYRQDPGQGLRLIYYSQIVNDFQKGDIAEGYSVSREKKESFPLTVTSAQKNPTAFYLCASSIGASGSHGTKNIQYFGAGTRLSVL.

The CDR3 spells CASSLGEGQGYTEAFF. Here the CDR3 DNA reads TGCGCCAGCAGCTTGGGAGAGGGACAGGGGTACACTGAAGCTTTCTTT. The V and J genes are TRBV5-1 and TRBJ1-1; TRBD1 matches at 10 bases. This CDR3 comprises 16 residues. V lost 0 bases to trimming and J lost 3 bases; unmatched junction nucleotides: 5. Per the germline V gene, CDR1 is SGHRS and CDR2 is YFSETQ.

Here the CDR3 reads CATSRDLGTNQPQHF. The CDR3 DNA follows: TGTGCCACCAGCAGAGATCTCGGTACCAATCAGCCCCAGCATTTT. The chain carries TRBV15 and TRBJ1-5; D remains ambiguous. CDR3 length equals 15 residues. CDR1 LNHNV and CDR2 YYDKDF come from the germline V gene (reference sequence). The V end was cut by 0 bases, the J end by 3 bases, with 9 bases between.

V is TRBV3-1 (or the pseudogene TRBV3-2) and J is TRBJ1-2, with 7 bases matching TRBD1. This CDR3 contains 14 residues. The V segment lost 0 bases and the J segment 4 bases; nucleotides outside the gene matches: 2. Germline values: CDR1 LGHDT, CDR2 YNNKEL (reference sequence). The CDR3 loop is CASSQDAGGYGYTF. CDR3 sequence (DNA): TGTGCCAGCAGCCAAGATGCAGGGGGCTATGGCTACACCTTC.

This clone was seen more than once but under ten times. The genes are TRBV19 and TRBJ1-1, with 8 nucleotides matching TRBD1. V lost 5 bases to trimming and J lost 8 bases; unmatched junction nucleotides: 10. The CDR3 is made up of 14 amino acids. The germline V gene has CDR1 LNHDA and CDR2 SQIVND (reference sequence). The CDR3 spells CASSPTHGTGEAFF. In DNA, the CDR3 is TGTGCCAGTAGTCCCACTCATGGGACAGGAGAAGCTTTCTTT. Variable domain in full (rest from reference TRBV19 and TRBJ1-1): DGGITQSPKYLFRKEGQNVTLSCEQNLNHDAMYWYRQDPGQGLRLIYYSQIVNDFQKGDIAEGYSVSREKKESFPLTVTSAQKNPTAFYLCASSPTHGTGEAFFGQGTRLTVV.

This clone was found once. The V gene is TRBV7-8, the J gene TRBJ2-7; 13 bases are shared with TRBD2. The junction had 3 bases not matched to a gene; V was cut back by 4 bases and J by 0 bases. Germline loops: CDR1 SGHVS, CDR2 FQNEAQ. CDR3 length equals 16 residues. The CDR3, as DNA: TGTGCCAGCAGCTGGGGACTAGCGGGGAGCTCCTACGAGCAGTACTTC. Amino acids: CASSWGLAGSSYEQYF.

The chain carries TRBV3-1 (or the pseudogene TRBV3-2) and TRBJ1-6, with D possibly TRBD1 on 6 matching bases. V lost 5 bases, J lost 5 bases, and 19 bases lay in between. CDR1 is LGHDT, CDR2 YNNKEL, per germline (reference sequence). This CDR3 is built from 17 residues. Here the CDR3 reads CASSNEGVWVNNSPLHF. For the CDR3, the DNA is TGTGCCAGCAGCAACGAGGGGGTTTGGGTCAATAATTCACCCCTCCACTTT.

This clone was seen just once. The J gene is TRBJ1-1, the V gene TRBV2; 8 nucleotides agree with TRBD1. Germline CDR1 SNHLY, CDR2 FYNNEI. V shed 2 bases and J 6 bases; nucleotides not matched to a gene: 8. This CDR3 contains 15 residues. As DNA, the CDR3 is TGTGCCAGCAGTGAACGGTCCGGACAGGGCTCTGAAGCTTTCTTT. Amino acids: CASSERSGQGSEAFF.

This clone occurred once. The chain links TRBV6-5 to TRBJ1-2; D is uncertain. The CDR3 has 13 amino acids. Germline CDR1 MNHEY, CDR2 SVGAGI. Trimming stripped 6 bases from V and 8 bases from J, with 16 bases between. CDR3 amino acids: CASRPHGSMGYTF. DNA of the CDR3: TGTGCCAGCAGACCACACGGGAGTATGGGCTACACCTTC.

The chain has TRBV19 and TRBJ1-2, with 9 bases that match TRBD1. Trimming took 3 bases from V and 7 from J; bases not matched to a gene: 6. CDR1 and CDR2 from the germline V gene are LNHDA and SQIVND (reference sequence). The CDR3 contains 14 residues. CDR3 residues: CASSITGGVGGYTF. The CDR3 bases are TGTGCCAGTAGTATTACAGGGGGCGTGGGTGGCTACACCTTC.

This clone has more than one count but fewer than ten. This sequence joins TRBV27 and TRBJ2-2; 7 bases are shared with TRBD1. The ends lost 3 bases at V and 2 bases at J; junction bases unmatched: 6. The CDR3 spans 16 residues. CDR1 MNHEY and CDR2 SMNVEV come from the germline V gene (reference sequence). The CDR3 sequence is CASSFLAGGNTGELFF. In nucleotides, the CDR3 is TGTGCCAGCAGTTTCTTGGCAGGGGGAAACACCGGGGAGCTGTTTTTT.

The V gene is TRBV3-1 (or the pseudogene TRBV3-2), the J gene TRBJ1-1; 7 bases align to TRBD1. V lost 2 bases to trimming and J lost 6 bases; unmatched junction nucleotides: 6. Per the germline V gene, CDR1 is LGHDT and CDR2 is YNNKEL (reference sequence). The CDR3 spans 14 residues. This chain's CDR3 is CASSQPGGSAEAFF. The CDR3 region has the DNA TGTGCCAGCAGCCAACCAGGGGGAAGCGCTGAAGCTTTCTTT.

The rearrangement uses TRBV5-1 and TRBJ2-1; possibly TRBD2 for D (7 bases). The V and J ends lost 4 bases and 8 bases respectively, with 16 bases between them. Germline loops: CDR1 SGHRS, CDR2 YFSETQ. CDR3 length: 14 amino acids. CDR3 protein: CASSRGGGGDEQFF. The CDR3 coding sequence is TGCGCCAGCAGCCGGGGAGGGGGTGGCGATGAGCAGTTCTTC. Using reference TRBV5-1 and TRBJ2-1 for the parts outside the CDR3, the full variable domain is KAGVTQTPRYLIKTRGQQVTLSCSPISGHRSVSWYQQTPGQGLQFLFEYFSETQRNKGNFPGRFSGRQFSNSRSEMNVSTLELGDSALYLCASSRGGGGDEQFFGPGTRLTVL.

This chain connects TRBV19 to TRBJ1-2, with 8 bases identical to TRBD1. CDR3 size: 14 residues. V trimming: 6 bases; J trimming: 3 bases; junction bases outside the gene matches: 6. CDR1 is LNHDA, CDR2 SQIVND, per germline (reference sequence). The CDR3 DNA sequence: TGTGCCAGTAGCATCAGGGGGCAGGACTATGGCTACACCTTC. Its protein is CASSIRGQDYGYTF.

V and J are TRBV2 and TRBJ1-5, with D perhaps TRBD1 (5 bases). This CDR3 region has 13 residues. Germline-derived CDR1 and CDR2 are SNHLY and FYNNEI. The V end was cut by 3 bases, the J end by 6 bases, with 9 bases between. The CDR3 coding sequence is TGTGCCAGCAGTGAGCAGGGAGGTCAGCCCCAGCATTTT. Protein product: CASSEQGGQPQHF.

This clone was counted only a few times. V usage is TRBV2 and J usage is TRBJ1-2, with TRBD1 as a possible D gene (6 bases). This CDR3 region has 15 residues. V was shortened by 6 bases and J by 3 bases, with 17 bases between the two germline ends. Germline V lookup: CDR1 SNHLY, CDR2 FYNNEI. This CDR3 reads CASRDSNNFHYGYTF. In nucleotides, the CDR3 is TGTGCCAGCAGGGACAGTAATAATTTTCACTATGGCTACACCTTC.

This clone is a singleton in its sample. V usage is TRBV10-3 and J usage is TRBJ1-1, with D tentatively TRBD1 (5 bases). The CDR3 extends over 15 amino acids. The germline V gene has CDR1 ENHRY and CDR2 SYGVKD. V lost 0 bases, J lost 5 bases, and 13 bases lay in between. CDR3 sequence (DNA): TGTGCCATCAGTGAGTCGGTTTTGGGGGGGACTGAAGCTTTCTTT. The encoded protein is CAISESVLGGTEAFF.